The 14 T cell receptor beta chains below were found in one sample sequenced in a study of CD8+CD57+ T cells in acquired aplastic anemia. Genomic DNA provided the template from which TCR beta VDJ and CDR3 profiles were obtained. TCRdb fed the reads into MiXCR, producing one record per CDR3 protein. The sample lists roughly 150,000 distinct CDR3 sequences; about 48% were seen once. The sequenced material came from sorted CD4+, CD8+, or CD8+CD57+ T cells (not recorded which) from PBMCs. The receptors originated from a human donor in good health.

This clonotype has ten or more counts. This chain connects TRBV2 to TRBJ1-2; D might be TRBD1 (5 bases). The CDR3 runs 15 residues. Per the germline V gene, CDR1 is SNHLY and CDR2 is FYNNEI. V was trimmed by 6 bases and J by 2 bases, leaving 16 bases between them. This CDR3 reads CASSNARQINYGYTF. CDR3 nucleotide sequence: TGTGCCAGCAGCAACGCCAGACAGATAAACTATGGCTACACCTTC. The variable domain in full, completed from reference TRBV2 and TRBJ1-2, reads EPEVTQTPSHQVTQMGQEVILRCVPISNHLYFYWYRQILGQKVEFLVSFYNNEISEKSEIFDDQFSVERPDGSNFTLKIRSTKLEDSAMYFCASSNARQINYGYTFGSGTRLTVV.

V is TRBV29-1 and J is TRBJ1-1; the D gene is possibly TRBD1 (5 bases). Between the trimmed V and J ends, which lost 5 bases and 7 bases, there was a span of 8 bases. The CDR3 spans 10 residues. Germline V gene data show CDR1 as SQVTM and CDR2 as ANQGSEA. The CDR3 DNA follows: TGCAGCGTTTACGGGGGTGAAGCTTTCTTT. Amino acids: CSVYGGEAFF.

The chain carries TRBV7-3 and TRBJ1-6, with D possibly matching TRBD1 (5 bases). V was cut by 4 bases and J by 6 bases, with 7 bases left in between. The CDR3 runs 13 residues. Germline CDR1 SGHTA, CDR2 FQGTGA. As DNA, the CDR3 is TGTGCCAGCAGCTCAGACAGTAATTCACCCCTCCACTTT. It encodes CASSSDSNSPLHF.

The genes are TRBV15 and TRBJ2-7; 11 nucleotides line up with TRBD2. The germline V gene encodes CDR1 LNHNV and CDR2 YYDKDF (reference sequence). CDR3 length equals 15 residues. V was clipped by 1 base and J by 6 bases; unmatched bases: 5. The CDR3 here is CATSRVAGGTGEQYF. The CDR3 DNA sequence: TGTGCCACCAGCAGAGTAGCGGGAGGGACGGGCGAGCAGTACTTC.

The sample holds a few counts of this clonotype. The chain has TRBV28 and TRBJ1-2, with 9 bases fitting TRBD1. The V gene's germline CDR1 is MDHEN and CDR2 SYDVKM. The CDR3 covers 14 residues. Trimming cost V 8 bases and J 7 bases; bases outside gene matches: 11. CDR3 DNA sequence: TGTGCCAGCCGTCGGGACAGGGTTATATTTGGCTACACCTTC. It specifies CASRRDRVIFGYTF.

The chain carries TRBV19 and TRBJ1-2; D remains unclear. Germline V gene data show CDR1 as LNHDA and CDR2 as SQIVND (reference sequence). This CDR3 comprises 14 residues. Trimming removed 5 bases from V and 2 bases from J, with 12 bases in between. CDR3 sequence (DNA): TGTGCCAGTAGTTTTGGTCGGCAGAACTATGGCTACACCTTC. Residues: CASSFGRQNYGYTF.

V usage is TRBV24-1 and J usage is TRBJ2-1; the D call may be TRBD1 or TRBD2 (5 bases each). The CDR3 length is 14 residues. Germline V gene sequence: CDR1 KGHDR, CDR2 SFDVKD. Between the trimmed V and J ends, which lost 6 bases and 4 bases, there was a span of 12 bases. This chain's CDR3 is CATSPGRVYNEQFF. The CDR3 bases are TGTGCCACCAGTCCGGGGCGGGTATACAATGAGCAGTTCTTC.

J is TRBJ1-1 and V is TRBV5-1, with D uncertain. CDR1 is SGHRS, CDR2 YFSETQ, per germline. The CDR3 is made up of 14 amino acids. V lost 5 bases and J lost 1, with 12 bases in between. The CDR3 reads CASSTGGQNTEAFF. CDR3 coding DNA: TGCGCCAGCAGTACGGGCGGTCAGAACACTGAAGCTTTCTTT. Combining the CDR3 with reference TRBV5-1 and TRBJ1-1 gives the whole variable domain KAGVTQTPRYLIKTRGQQVTLSCSPISGHRSVSWYQQTPGQGLQFLFEYFSETQRNKGNFPGRFSGRQFSNSRSEMNVSTLELGDSALYLCASSTGGQNTEAFFGQGTRLTVV.

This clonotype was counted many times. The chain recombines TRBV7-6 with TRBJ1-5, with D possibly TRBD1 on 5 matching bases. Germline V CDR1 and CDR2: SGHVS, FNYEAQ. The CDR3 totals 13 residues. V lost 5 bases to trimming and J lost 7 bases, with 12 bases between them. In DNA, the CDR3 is TGTGCCAGCAGCCCCGGGACCGGACAGCCCCAGCATTTT. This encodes CASSPGTGQPQHF.

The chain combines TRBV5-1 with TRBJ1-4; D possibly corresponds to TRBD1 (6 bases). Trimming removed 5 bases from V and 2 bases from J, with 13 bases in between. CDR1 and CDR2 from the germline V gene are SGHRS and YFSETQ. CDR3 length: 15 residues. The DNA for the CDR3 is TGCGCCAGCAGGAAAGATACAGGGACTAATGAAAAACTGTTTTTT. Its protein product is CASRKDTGTNEKLFF.

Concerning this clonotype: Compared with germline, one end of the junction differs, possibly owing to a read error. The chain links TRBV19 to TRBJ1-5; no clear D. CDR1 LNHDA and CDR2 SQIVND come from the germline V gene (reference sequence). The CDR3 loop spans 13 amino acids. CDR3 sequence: CASSILGKQPQHF. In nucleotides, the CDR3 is TGTGCCAGTAGTATTCTAGGCAAGCAGCCCCAGCATTTT. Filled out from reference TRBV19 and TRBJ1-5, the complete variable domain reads DGGITQSPKYLFRKEGQNVTLSCEQNLNHDAMYWYRQDPGQGLRLIYYSQIVNDFQKGDIAEGYSVSREKKESFPLTVTSAQKNPTAFYLCASSILGKQPQHFGDGTRLSIL.

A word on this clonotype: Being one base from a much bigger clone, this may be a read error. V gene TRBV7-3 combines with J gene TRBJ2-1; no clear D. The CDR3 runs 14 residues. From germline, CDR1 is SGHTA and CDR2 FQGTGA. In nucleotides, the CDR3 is TGTGCCAGCAGCTTAAGTCCAGGTGTCAATGAGCAGCTCTTC. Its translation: CASSLSPGVNEQLF.

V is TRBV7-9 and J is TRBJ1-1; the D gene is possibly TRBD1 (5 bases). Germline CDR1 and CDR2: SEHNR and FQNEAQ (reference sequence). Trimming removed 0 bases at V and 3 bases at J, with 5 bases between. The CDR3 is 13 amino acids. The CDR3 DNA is TGTGCCAGCAGCTTAGCGGGGCACACTGAAGCTTTCTTT. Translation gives CASSLAGHTEAFF.

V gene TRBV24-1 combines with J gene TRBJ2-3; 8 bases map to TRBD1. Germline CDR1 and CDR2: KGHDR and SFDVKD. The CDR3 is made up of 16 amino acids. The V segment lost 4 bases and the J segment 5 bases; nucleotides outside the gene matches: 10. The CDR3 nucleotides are TGTGCCACCAGTGACCTCGGGACAGGAATAGGAGATACGCAGTATTTT. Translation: CATSDLGTGIGDTQYF.